The sequence of this T cell receptor (beta chain) was determined in a study of CD8+ T cells in alopecia areata. On the study more broadly: Tofacitinib ran 6 to 18 months, followed by 6 months off drug.

V lost 4 bases, J lost 5 bases, and 10 bases lay in between. The V gene's germline CDR1 is SGHKS and CDR2 YYEKEE (reference sequence). The CDR3 has 13 residues. This clone appeared once. Antigen: not known. In each case, RNA was isolated and then reverse transcribed into cDNA as the sequencing template. Sequencing was performed with immunoSEQ multiplex PCR; in TCRdb, only in-frame clones are kept and a portion is missing. The data show roughly 19,000 clones, more than 60% seen once. Study findings and constraints: Unlike in mice, where it was clearer, TCR sharing across patients was less clear, possibly HLA-related.

Alopecia areata patients gave lesional scalp punch biopsies and peripheral blood samples. V and J are TRBV5-5 and TRBJ2-1; D ambiguous. This TCR was recovered from a human donor with alopecia areata. The sample was skin, taken at week 0. In nucleotides, the CDR3 is TGTGCCAGCAGCCCGTACCTAAACAATGAGCAGTTCTTC. Translating it yields CASSPYLNNEQFF.